This T cell receptor beta chain was documented in a study of blood T cell repertoires in COVID-19. Study-level background: The samples span acute and convalescent COVID-19 from the United States, Italy and Spain. The analysed material was cDNA or gDNA that came from T cells, B-cell-depleted T cells, or PBMCs.

Study processing details: By means of reference gene primer amplification, nucleated cell counts were estimated. Data came from immunoSEQ multiplex PCR; TCRdb stores just in-frame clones and leaves some out. The V and J calls and the clone size are those of that table, but D and trimming were determined from the DNA. This table holds some 58,000 clones, over 75% found once. This clone was observed once. The TCR was taken from a human donor in a cohort sampled during active COVID-19. Sequencing used peripheral blood.

The CDR3 spells CAISETRGQPQHF. CDR3 nucleotides: TGTGCCATCAGTGAGACCAGGGGCCAGCCCCAGCATTTT. The rearrangement uses TRBV10-3 and TRBJ1-5, with D perhaps matching TRBD1 (6 bases). Trimming pared 2 bases from V and 7 bases from J, leaving 9 bases between. CDR1 ENHRY and CDR2 SYGVKD come from the germline V gene. The CDR3 is 13 residues long.